Listed below are T cell receptor beta chains from one sample, sequenced in a study of long-term antiretroviral therapy in people with HIV. TCRdb's table, derived via immunoSEQ multiplex PCR, lists solely in-frame clones and lacks some. The sample yields 33,000 or so clones, roughly four fifths seen once. The specimen was unsorted PBMCs, collected 0.3 years after starting antiretroviral therapy. The receptors originated from a man between 18 and 35 years old with HIV. The CDR3 runs from the conserved cysteine through the conserved F or W. A D gene is named only where the DNA matches it firmly. Clone size is given for some rows only: seen once, a few or many times, or a class if the clone is expanded.

d_call	v_call	j_call	clone_size	cdr3_nt	cdr3_aa
.	TRBV4-1	TRBJ1-1	.	TGCGCCAGCAGCCAAGAAGTGCGGGGGTTGAGTGAAGCTTTCTTT	CASSQEVRGLSEAFF
.	TRBV4-2	TRBJ2-1	.	TGTGCCAGCAGCCAACACCAAAGGAGCTCCTACAATGAGCAGTTCTTC	CASSQHQRSSYNEQFF
.	TRBV13	TRBJ1-4	.	TGTGCCAGCAGCTTAGGAAGAGAAAAACTGTTTTTT	CASSLGREKLFF
.	TRBV19	TRBJ1-5	.	TGTGCCAGTAGTTCGCAATCTAATCAGCCCCAGCATTTT	CASSSQSNQPQHF
.	TRBV2	TRBJ2-3	few	TGTGCCAGCAGTGCTGGATCCCATAGCACAGATACGCAGTATTTT	CASSAGSHSTDTQYF
.	TRBV29-1	TRBJ2-7	.	TGCAGCGTTGAAGGGCAGTACTTC	CSVEGQYF
TRBD1	TRBV15	TRBJ2-2	once	TGTGCCACCAGGAGGGGACAGCTCACCGGGGAGCTGTTTTTT	CATRRGQLTGELFF
.	TRBV6-5	TRBJ1-1	.	TGTGCCAGCAGTTACTCGTGGGGGAATGAAGCTTTCTTT	CASSYSWGNEAFF
.	TRBV30	TRBJ1-5	.	TGTGCCTGGAGAGAGGGCCCCGAGGGCAATCAGCCCCAGCATTTT	CAWREGPEGNQPQHF
.	TRBV28	TRBJ2-2	.	TGTGCCTGTCCAGACGCGAACACCGGGGAGCTGTTTTTT	CACPDANTGELFF
.	TRBV6-5	TRBJ1-6	.	TGTGCCAGCAGTTACTTACTGGGGCCCGCACCCCTCCACTTT	CASSYLLGPAPLHF
.	TRBV5-1	TRBJ1-4	once	TGCGCCAGCACCGTTCTAGGGGCAACTAATGAAAAACTGTTTTTT	CASTVLGATNEKLFF
.	TRBV27	TRBJ2-3	.	TGTGCCAGCAGTACGGCGGGTACGCAGTATTTT	CASSTAGTQYF
TRBD1	TRBV6-1	TRBJ1-5	.	TGTGCCAGCAGTGGGACAGGTTTTAGCAATCAGCCCCAGCATTTT	CASSGTGFSNQPQHF
.	TRBV30	TRBJ2-5	.	TGTGCCTGGAAGGGCGGGCGGGAGACCCAGTACTTC	CAWKGGRETQYF
TRBD1	TRBV5-1	TRBJ1-3	.	TGCGCCAGCAGCGCCACGGGACAGGGAGTTTCTGGAAACACCATATATTTT	CASSATGQGVSGNTIYF
.	TRBV2	TRBJ1-2	.	TGTGCCAGCAGTGAGTTCAGGACGCAGCTTATCGACTACACCTTC	CASSEFRTQLIDYTF
.	TRBV28	TRBJ1-2	.	TGTGCCAGCTTGATGGGGACAAGCCTGACTAACTATGGCTACACCTTC	CASLMGTSLTNYGYTF
.	TRBV25-1	TRBJ2-1	.	TGTGCCAGCAGTGATGGGAGCGTCAATCAGTTCTTC	CASSDGSVNQFF
TRBD2	TRBV7-9	TRBJ2-2	.	TGTGCCAGCAGCTTGTGGAGCGGGAAATACAAGGACACCGGGGAGCTGTTTTTT	CASSLWSGKYKDTGELFF
.	TRBV28	TRBJ2-4	.	TGTGCCAGCAGTTCCTCCCCGGGGGGCAGGTACATTCAGTACTTC	CASSSSPGGRYIQYF
TRBD2	TRBV4-2	TRBJ2-5	.	TGTGCCAGCAGCCAAGATGGGGAGGGGACGGAGACCCAGTACTTC	CASSQDGEGTETQYF
.	TRBV28	TRBJ2-3	.	TGTGCCAGCAGTTTCTGGACCAGCGCCTCTAGCACAGATACGCAGTATTTT	CASSFWTSASSTDTQYF
TRBD1	TRBV29-1	TRBJ1-2	few	TGCAGCGTTGAAGGGAGGACAGGGAACCCCTATGGCTACACCTTC	CSVEGRTGNPYGYTF